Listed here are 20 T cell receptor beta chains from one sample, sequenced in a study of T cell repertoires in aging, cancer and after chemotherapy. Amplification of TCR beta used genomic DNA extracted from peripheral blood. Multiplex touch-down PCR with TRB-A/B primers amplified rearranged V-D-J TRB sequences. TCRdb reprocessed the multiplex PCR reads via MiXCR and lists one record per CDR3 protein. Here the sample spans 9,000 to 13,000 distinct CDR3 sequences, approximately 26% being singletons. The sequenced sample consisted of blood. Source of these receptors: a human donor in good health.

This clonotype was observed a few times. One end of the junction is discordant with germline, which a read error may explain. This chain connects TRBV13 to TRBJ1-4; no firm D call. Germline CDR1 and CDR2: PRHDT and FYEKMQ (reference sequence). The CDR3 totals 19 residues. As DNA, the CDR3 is TGTGCCAGCAGCCTAGGGTCTCTGGGTAGGCTCCGCTCGGATGAAAAACTGTTTTTT. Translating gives CASSLGSLGRLRSDEKLFF.

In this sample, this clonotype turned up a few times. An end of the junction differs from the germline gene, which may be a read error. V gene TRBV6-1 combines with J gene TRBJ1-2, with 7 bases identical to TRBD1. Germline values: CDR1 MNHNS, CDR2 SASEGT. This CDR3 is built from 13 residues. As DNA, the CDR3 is TGTGCCGGCAGACAGGGTACGAACTATGGCTACACCTTC. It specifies CAGRQGTNYGYTF.

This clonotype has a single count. The CDR3, as DNA: TGTGCCAGCAGTGAATCAGGGATCAATCAGCCCCAGCATTTT. Translation gives CASSESGINQPQHF. The chain has TRBV6-1 and TRBJ1-5; a possible D gene is TRBD1 (5 bases). The CDR3 length is 14 residues. Germline V gives CDR1 MNHNS, CDR2 SASEGT. The germline V and J ends were trimmed by 2 bases and 3 bases, with 8 bases remaining between them.

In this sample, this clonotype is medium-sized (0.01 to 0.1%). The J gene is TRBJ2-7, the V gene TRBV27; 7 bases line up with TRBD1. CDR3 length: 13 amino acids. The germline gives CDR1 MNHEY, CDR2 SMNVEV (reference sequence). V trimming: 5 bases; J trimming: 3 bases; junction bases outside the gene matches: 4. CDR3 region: CASSLGDSYEQYF. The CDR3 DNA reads TGTGCCAGCAGTCTAGGGGACAGCTACGAGCAGTACTTC.

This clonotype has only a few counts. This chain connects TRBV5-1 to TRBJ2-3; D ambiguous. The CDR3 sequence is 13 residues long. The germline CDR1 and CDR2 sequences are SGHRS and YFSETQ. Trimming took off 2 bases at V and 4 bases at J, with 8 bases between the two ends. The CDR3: CASSFWTPDTQYF. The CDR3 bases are TGCGCCAGCAGCTTCTGGACCCCAGATACGCAGTATTTT.

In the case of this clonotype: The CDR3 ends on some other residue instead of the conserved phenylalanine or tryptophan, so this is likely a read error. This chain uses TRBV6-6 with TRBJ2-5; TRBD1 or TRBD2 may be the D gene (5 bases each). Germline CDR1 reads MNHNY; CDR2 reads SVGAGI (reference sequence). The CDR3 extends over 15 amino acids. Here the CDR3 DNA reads TGTGCCATCAGTGAGCCGGGACGACGACAAGAGACCCAGTACATC. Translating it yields CAISEPGRRQETQYI.

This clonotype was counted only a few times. This CDR3 reads CATSDSRWDREVSQPQHF. In DNA form, the CDR3 reads TGTGCCACCAGTGATTCTCGCTGGGACAGGGAGGTTAGTCAGCCCCAGCATTTT. This chain uses TRBV24-1 with TRBJ1-5; 9 bases align to TRBD1. This CDR3 comprises 18 residues. Germline CDR1 is KGHDR and CDR2 is SFDVKD. V trimming: 2 bases; J trimming: 6 bases; junction bases outside the gene matches: 13.

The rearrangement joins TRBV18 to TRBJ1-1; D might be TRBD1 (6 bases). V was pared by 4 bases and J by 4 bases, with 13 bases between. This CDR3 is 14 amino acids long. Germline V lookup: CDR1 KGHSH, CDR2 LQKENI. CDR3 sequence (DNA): TGTGCCAGCTCACAACAGGGATTCGGCACTGAAGCTTTCTTT. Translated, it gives CASSQQGFGTEAFF.

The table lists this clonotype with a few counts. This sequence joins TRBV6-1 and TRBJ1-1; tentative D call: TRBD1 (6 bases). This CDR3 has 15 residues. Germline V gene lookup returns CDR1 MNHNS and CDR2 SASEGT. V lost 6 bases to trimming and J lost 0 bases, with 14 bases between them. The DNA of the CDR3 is TGTGCCAGCAGGGAGGGGGAGGGAATGAACACTGAAGCTTTCTTT. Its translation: CASREGEGMNTEAFF.

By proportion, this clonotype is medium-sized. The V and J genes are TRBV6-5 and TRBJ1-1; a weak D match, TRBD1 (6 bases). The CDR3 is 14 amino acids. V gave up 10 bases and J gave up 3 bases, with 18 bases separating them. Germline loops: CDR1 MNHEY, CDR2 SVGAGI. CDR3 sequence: CATLVGGADTEAFF. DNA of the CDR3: TGTGCCACGCTTGTCGGGGGGGCCGACACTGAAGCTTTCTTT.

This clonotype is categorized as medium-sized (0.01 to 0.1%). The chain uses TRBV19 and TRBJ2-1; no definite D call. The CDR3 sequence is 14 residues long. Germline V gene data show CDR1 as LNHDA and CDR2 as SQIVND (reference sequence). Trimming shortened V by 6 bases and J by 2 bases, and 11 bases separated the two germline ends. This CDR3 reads CASRAGVTYNEQFF. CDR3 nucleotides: TGTGCCAGTAGGGCTGGGGTCACCTACAATGAGCAGTTCTTC.

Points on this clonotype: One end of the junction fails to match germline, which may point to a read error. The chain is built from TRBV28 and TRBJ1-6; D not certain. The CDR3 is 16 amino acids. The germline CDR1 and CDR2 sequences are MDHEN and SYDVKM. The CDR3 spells CASSPRSSSYNSPLNF. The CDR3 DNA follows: TGTGCCAGCAGTCCTCGCTCAAGCTCCTATAATTCACCCCTCAACTTT.

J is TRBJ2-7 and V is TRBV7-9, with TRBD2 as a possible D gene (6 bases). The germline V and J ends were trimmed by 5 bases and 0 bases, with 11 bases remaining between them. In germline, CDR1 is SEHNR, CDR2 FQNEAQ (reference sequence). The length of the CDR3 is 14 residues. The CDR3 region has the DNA TGTGCCAGCAGCCAGGAGGGGTCCTCCTACGAGCAGTACTTC. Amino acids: CASSQEGSSYEQYF.

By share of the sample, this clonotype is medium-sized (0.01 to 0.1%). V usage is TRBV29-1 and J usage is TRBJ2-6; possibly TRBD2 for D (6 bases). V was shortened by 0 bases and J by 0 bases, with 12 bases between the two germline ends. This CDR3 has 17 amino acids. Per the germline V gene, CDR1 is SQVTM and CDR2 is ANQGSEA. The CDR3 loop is CSVEDGTGGSGANVLTF. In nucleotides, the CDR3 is TGCAGCGTTGAAGATGGGACTGGCGGCTCTGGGGCCAACGTCCTGACTTTC.

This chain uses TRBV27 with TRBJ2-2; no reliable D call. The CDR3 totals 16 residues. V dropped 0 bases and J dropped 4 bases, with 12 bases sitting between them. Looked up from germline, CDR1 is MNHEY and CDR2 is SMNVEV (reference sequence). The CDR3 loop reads CASSLSTAPSTGELFF. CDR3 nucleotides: TGTGCCAGCAGTTTATCGACCGCGCCCTCCACCGGGGAGCTGTTTTTT.

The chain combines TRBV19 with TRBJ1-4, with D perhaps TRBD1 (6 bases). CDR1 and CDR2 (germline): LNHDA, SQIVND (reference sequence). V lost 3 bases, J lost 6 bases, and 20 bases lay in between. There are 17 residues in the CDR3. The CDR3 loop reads CASSISGGGGADEKLFF. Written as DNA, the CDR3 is TGTGCCAGTAGTATCTCCGGGGGAGGGGGGGCGGATGAAAAACTGTTTTTT.

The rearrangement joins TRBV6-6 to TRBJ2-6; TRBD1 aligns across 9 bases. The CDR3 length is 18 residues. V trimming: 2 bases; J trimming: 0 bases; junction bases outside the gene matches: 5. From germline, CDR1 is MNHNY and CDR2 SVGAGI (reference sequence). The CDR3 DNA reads TGTGCCAGCAGTTACCTAGGACAGGGGCACTCTGGGGCCAACGTCCTGACTTTC. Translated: CASSYLGQGHSGANVLTF.

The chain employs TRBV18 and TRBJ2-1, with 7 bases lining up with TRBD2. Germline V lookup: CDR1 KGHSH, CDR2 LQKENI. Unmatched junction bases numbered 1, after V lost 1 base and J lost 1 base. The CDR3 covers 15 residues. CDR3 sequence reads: CASSPRRESYNEQFF. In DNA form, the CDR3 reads TGTGCCAGCTCACCACGGCGGGAGTCCTACAATGAGCAGTTCTTC. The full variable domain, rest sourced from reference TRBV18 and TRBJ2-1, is NAGVMQNPRHLVRRRGQEARLRCSPMKGHSHVYWYRQLPEEGLKFMVYLQKENIIDESGMPKERFSAEFPKEGPSILRIQQVVRGDSAAYFCASSPRRESYNEQFFGPGTRLTVL.

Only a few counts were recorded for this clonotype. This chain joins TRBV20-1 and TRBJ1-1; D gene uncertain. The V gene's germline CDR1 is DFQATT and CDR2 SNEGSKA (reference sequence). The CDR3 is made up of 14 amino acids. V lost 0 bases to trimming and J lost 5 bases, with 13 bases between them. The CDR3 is CSARDLSWLTEAFF. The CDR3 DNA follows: TGCAGTGCTAGAGATCTCTCATGGTTGACTGAAGCTTTCTTT.

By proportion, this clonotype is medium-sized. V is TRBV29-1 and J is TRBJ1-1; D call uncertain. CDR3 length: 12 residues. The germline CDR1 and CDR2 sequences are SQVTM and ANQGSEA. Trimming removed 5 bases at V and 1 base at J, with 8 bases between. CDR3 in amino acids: CSVFRPNTEAFF. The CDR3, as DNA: TGCAGCGTTTTCAGGCCGAACACTGAAGCTTTCTTT. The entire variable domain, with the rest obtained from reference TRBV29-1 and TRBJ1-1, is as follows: SAVISQKPSRDICQRGTSLTIQCQVDSQVTMMFWYRQQPGQSLTLIATANQGSEATYESGFVIDKFPISRPNLTFSTLTVSNMSPEDSSIYLCSVFRPNTEAFFGQGTRLTVV.